Below, 31 T cell receptor beta chains from the same sample are listed, as sequenced in a study of beta chain features in type 1 diabetes. Study-wide findings and caveats: Researchers report that Type 1 diabetes patients had moderately but significantly shorter TCRB CDR3s across all four CD4+ subsets.

These receptors have no known antigen. As every portion of the isolated RNA was reverse transcribed, the sequencing read expressed TCRB transcripts. Clones were sequenced by immunoSEQ multiplex PCR, and TCRdb holds only the in-frame ones, with some missing. This sample has roughly 51,000 clones, with around 53% found just once. Sequencing was carried out using Tregs from blood. These receptors all stem from a woman aged 40 to 55 with type 1 diabetes.

This clone occurred a few times. Other DNA sequences in this specimen translate into the identical CDR3. The V gene is TRBV7-9, the J gene TRBJ1-1; D call uncertain. This CDR3 contains 13 residues. Germline-derived CDR1 and CDR2 are SEHNR and FQNEAQ (reference sequence). Trimming left V 1 base short and J 1 base short, with 4 bases between. CDR3 sequence reads: CASSLGQNTEAFF. Written as DNA, the CDR3 is TGTGCCAGCAGCTTAGGGCAGAACACTGAAGCTTTCTTT.

The J gene is TRBJ1-2, the V gene TRBV28, with no clear D. The CDR3 spans 14 residues. V was cut by 3 bases and J by 4 bases, with 12 bases left in between. CDR1 and CDR2 from the germline V gene are MDHEN and SYDVKM. Here the CDR3 reads CASSLDWQAYGYTF. CDR3 DNA: TGTGCCAGCAGTTTGGATTGGCAGGCCTATGGCTACACCTTC.

The rearrangement uses TRBV7-9 and TRBJ2-5; a weak D match, TRBD2 (5 bases). Germline CDR1 SEHNR, CDR2 FQNEAQ (reference sequence). Trimming removed 4 bases at V and 5 bases at J, with 14 bases between. This CDR3 has 14 residues. The CDR3 DNA is TGTGCCAGCAGCTCCGGACTCCCACAGGAGACCCAGTACTTC. This translates into CASSSGLPQETQYF.

The genes are TRBV7-8 and TRBJ2-5, with D perhaps matching TRBD1 (5 bases). This CDR3 has 17 amino acids. Germline lookup yields CDR1 SGHVS and CDR2 FQNEAQ. The germline V and J ends were trimmed by 3 bases and 5 bases, with 22 bases remaining between them. The CDR3 sequence: CASSFRPLPRGMETQYF. DNA of the CDR3: TGTGCCAGCAGCTTCCGACCCCTACCAAGGGGTATGGAGACCCAGTACTTC.

This clone was detected a few times. The CDR3 region is CSARDRVAQFF. Here the CDR3 DNA reads TGCAGTGCTAGAGATCGGGTGGCGCAGTTCTTC. V usage is TRBV20-1 and J usage is TRBJ2-1, with D hard to call. V lost 0 bases to trimming and J lost 12 bases, with 9 bases between them. The CDR3 covers 11 residues. Germline V lookup: CDR1 DFQATT, CDR2 SNEGSKA (reference sequence).

The chain is built from TRBV7-9 and TRBJ1-2; D perhaps matches TRBD1 (5 bases). CDR3 length: 13 amino acids. CDR1 is SEHNR, CDR2 FQNEAQ, per germline (reference sequence). V dropped 5 bases and J dropped 2 bases, with 9 bases sitting between them. CDR3 DNA sequence: TGTGCCAGCAGCATGACAGTGAACTATGGCTACACCTTC. This gives the protein CASSMTVNYGYTF.

The V gene is TRBV30, the J gene TRBJ1-2; D might be TRBD1 (6 bases). CDR1 and CDR2 (germline): GTSNPN, SVGIG (reference sequence). This CDR3 has 13 amino acids. V was cut by 0 bases and J by 5 bases, with 10 bases left in between. The chain's CDR3 is CAWSVMDSYGYTF. The CDR3 DNA sequence: TGTGCCTGGAGTGTAATGGACAGTTATGGCTACACCTTC.

The chain couples TRBV7-9 to TRBJ2-3; TRBD1 aligns across 7 bases. Germline trimming cut 1 base from V and 1 base from J; bases unmatched to any gene: 11. This CDR3 spans 18 amino acids. Germline CDR1 is SEHNR and CDR2 is FQNEAQ (reference sequence). In DNA form, the CDR3 reads TGTGCCAGCAGCTTAGAAGGGGGCGGTTGGGGTCGCACAGATACGCAGTATTTT. It yields the protein CASSLEGGGWGRTDTQYF.

The chain has TRBV4-3 and TRBJ2-7, with 7 bases that match TRBD2. The germline CDR1 and CDR2 sequences are LGHNA and YSLEER. This CDR3 contains 14 residues. V was pared by 6 bases and J by 2 bases, with 7 bases of the junction left unmatched. CDR3 loop: CASRAGRGAYEQYF. CDR3 coding DNA: TGCGCCAGCAGGGCCGGACGGGGGGCCTACGAGCAGTACTTC.

The V call is TRBV2, the J call TRBJ1-5; D is ambiguous. Germline V gene lookup returns CDR1 SNHLY and CDR2 FYNNEI. The V and J ends lost 6 bases and 4 bases respectively, with 13 bases between them. The CDR3 covers 14 residues. The CDR3 loop is CASSKSQANQPQHF. CDR3 sequence (DNA): TGTGCCAGCAGCAAGTCCCAGGCGAATCAGCCCCAGCATTTT.

This clone is a singleton in its sample. This chain links TRBV5-1 with TRBJ2-7, with a tentative D call TRBD1 (8 bases). The CDR3 length is 14 residues. CDR1 SGHRS and CDR2 YFSETQ come from the germline V gene. The V end was cut by 0 bases, the J end by 6 bases, with 13 bases between. The CDR3 reads CASSLVQGGFEQYF. The CDR3 region has the DNA TGCGCCAGCAGCTTGGTACAGGGGGGGTTCGAGCAGTACTTC.

The rearrangement uses TRBV5-5 and TRBJ2-7; 7 bases map to TRBD2. V lost 0 bases to trimming and J lost 2 bases; unmatched junction nucleotides: 11. The CDR3 sequence is 17 residues long. Germline CDR1 and CDR2: SGHKS and YYEKEE (reference sequence). In DNA, the CDR3 is TGTGCCAGCAGCTTGGGGGGGGGAGAATCCTTAACCTACGAGCAGTACTTC. It codes for CASSLGGGESLTYEQYF.

The chain links TRBV27 to TRBJ2-1, with 9 bases that match TRBD1. V shed 2 bases and J 4 bases; nucleotides not matched to a gene: 12. CDR1 and CDR2 from the germline V gene are MNHEY and SMNVEV (reference sequence). The CDR3 runs 18 residues. DNA for the CDR3: TGTGCCAGCAGTTTACAACCACAGGGGGCCTTAGTTTACAATGAGCAGTTCTTC. Its translation is CASSLQPQGALVYNEQFF.

This clone has a handful of counts. The chain couples TRBV2 to TRBJ1-1, with a possible D match to TRBD1 (6 bases). This CDR3 region has 15 residues. V was clipped by 9 bases and J by 1 base, with 18 bases between them. From germline, CDR1 is SNHLY and CDR2 FYNNEI. The CDR3 sequence: CASLGGGGQNTEAFF. The CDR3 coding sequence is TGTGCCAGTTTAGGTGGGGGGGGACAGAACACTGAAGCTTTCTTT. Full variable domain (remainder filled in from reference TRBV2 and TRBJ1-1): EPEVTQTPSHQVTQMGQEVILRCVPISNHLYFYWYRQILGQKVEFLVSFYNNEISEKSEIFDDQFSVERPDGSNFTLKIRSTKLEDSAMYFCASLGGGGQNTEAFFGQGTRLTVV.

This clone was seen more than once but under ten times. This sequence joins TRBV5-1 and TRBJ1-5, with TRBD1 matching over 7 bases. Trimming took 4 bases from V and 4 from J; bases not matched to a gene: 5. There are 14 residues in the CDR3. In germline, CDR1 is SGHRS, CDR2 YFSETQ. The chain's CDR3 is CASSLGTANQPQHF. The CDR3 region has the DNA TGCGCCAGCAGCCTCGGGACAGCTAATCAGCCCCAGCATTTT.

This clone was seen a few times. The chain combines TRBV5-1 with TRBJ1-1; TRBD1 matches 12 bases. V dropped 3 bases and J dropped 7; count of bases not matched to a gene: 7. The CDR3 contains 15 residues. Germline V CDR1 and CDR2: SGHRS, YFSETQ. DNA for the CDR3: TGCGCCAGCAGCTCCCCGGGACAGGGGGCGAGTGAAGCTTTCTTT. Its protein is CASSSPGQGASEAFF. The full variable domain, in which reference TRBV5-1 and TRBJ1-1 provide the parts outside the CDR3, is KAGVTQTPRYLIKTRGQQVTLSCSPISGHRSVSWYQQTPGQGLQFLFEYFSETQRNKGNFPGRFSGRQFSNSRSEMNVSTLELGDSALYLCASSSPGQGASEAFFGQGTRLTVV.

This clone showed up just a few times. The chain uses TRBV10-3 and TRBJ2-1; D is uncertain. V lost 0 bases and J 8 bases, leaving 5 bases between the germline ends. This CDR3 region has 12 residues. Germline CDR1 reads ENHRY; CDR2 reads SYGVKD. In DNA form, the CDR3 reads TGTGCCATCAGTGAGTCCATCCATGAGCAGTTCTTC. Its protein product is CAISESIHEQFF.

The chain combines TRBV30 with TRBJ1-4, with no clear D. The CDR3 covers 13 residues. In germline, CDR1 is GTSNPN, CDR2 SVGIG (reference sequence). Trimming cost V 3 bases and J 7 bases, with 12 bases left between them. The CDR3 DNA reads as TGTGCCTGGAGGGGAGAAGTTGGTGAAAAACTGTTTTTT. Translating it yields CAWRGEVGEKLFF.

This clone has ten or more counts. The V gene is TRBV28, the J gene TRBJ1-5; 11 bases map to TRBD1. Germline assignment: CDR1 MDHEN and CDR2 SYDVKM. Trimming cost V 4 bases and J 6 bases; bases outside gene matches: 2. The CDR3 loop spans 14 amino acids. CDR3 nucleotide sequence: TGTGCCAGCAGTTCTGGGACAGGGGGTCAGCCCCAGCATTTT. Protein sequence: CASSSGTGGQPQHF.

V is TRBV27 and J is TRBJ1-1; no clear D. CDR1 and CDR2 (germline): MNHEY, SMNVEV (reference sequence). The V end lost 5 bases, the J end lost 5 bases, and 15 bases lay between the germline ends. The CDR3 length is 14 residues. CDR3 bases: TGTGCCAGCAGTCGGGGTCCATACCGAACTGAAGCTTTCTTT. This codes for CASSRGPYRTEAFF.

The chain couples TRBV27 to TRBJ1-2; weak D call: TRBD1 (5 bases). The CDR3 totals 15 residues. The germline V gene encodes CDR1 MNHEY and CDR2 SMNVEV (reference sequence). V lost 8 bases to trimming and J lost 2 bases, with 18 bases between them. The CDR3 loop reads CASRTRFGGNYGYTF. The CDR3 DNA reads as TGTGCCAGCCGAACTCGATTTGGGGGGAACTATGGCTACACCTTC.

This clone was picked up one time. J is TRBJ1-2 and V is TRBV5-1; D is undetermined. Germline V lookup: CDR1 SGHRS, CDR2 YFSETQ. The CDR3 has 15 amino acids. Trimming removed 0 bases from V and 4 bases from J, with 13 bases in between. Here the CDR3 DNA reads TGCGCCAGCAGCTTGGATGGTGAAGGAGCCTATGGCTACACCTTC. As protein: CASSLDGEGAYGYTF.

In nucleotides, the CDR3 is TGTGCCAGCAGTCGGACAGGGGGGTTTGATCAGCCCCAGCATTTT. It yields the protein CASSRTGGFDQPQHF. The chain is built from TRBV9 and TRBJ1-5; the match to TRBD1 covers 10 bases. The CDR3 is 15 amino acids. Per the germline V gene, CDR1 is SGDLS and CDR2 is YYNGEE. Unmatched junction bases numbered 7, after V lost 5 bases and J lost 5 bases.

The chain uses TRBV7-3 and TRBJ2-2; D is unclear. CDR3 length: 13 amino acids. The V end lost 1 base, the J end lost 4 bases, and 4 bases lay between the germline ends. Germline V gives CDR1 SGHTA, CDR2 FQGTGA. The chain's CDR3 is CASSLKSTGELFF. The CDR3 DNA reads TGTGCCAGCAGCTTAAAGAGCACCGGGGAGCTGTTTTTT. Variable domain in full (rest from reference TRBV7-3 and TRBJ2-2): GAGVSQTPSNKVTEKGKYVELRCDPISGHTALYWYRQSLGQGPEFLIYFQGTGAADDSGLPNDRFFAVRPEGSVSTLKIQRTERGDSAVYLCASSLKSTGELFFGEGSRLTVL.

The chain joins TRBV7-9 to TRBJ2-5; TRBD1 matches 8 bases. V dropped 5 bases and J dropped 5; count of bases not matched to a gene: 19. The CDR3 is 18 residues long. CDR1 is SEHNR and CDR2 is FQNEAQ in the germline V gene (reference sequence). The CDR3 nucleotides read TGTGCCAGCAGCCCGCTCCGCCCTAGACAGGGGCTGGGGGAGACCCAGTACTTC. Its protein product is CASSPLRPRQGLGETQYF.

The genes are TRBV7-9 and TRBJ2-1, with 10 bases matching TRBD1. Looked up from germline, CDR1 is SEHNR and CDR2 is FQNEAQ (reference sequence). V shed 5 bases and J 8 bases; nucleotides not matched to a gene: 9. The CDR3 totals 15 residues. The chain's CDR3 is CASSASGTGVHEQFF. The CDR3 region has the DNA TGTGCCAGCAGCGCTTCCGGGACAGGGGTCCATGAGCAGTTCTTC.

The gene calls are TRBV28 and TRBJ1-1; TRBD1 matches at 9 bases. This CDR3 is 15 amino acids long. Germline V gene data show CDR1 as MDHEN and CDR2 as SYDVKM. V was pared by 6 bases and J by 5 bases, with 10 bases of the junction left unmatched. The CDR3 DNA reads as TGTGCCAGCAGGCGGTCCGGGACAGGGTGGACTGAAGCTTTCTTT. Encoded protein: CASRRSGTGWTEAFF.

This clone was seen a few times. The rearrangement links TRBV7-2 to TRBJ2-7; TRBD1 is a possible D gene (6 bases). The CDR3 is 17 residues long. Germline CDR1 is SGHTA and CDR2 is FQGNSA. V was trimmed by 1 base and J by 4 bases, leaving 20 bases between them. CDR3 loop: CASSLGFVGDTQYEQYF. Here the CDR3 DNA reads TGTGCCAGCAGCTTAGGATTCGTGGGGGACACTCAATACGAGCAGTACTTC.

The chain employs TRBV9 and TRBJ1-3; tentatively, D is TRBD1 (5 bases). The germline V gene has CDR1 SGDLS and CDR2 YYNGEE. Between the trimmed V and J ends, which lost 0 bases and 2 bases, there was a span of 6 bases. The CDR3 loop spans 14 amino acids. DNA of the CDR3: TGTGCCAGCAGCGTAGCGACAGCTGGAAACACCATATATTTT. Its translation: CASSVATAGNTIYF.

The table lists this clone with a count of one. The CDR3 DNA follows: TGTGCCAGCAGCCAGGAGGTAGTGGCCTACGAGCAGTACTTC. The encoded protein is CASSQEVVAYEQYF. J is TRBJ2-5 and V is TRBV7-6, with D possibly matching TRBD2 (5 bases). Matching the DNA end better, TRBJ2-7 makes the J call doubtful. This CDR3 comprises 14 residues. The germline CDR1 and CDR2 sequences are SGHVS and FNYEAQ.

The rearrangement uses TRBV28 and TRBJ2-7, with TRBD2 identical over 11 bases. V shed 4 bases and J 3 bases; nucleotides not matched to a gene: 2. The germline V gene encodes CDR1 MDHEN and CDR2 SYDVKM. This CDR3 is built from 14 residues. In DNA form, the CDR3 reads TGTGCCAGCAGTTCACTAGCGGGGGTCTACGAGCAGTACTTC. Protein product: CASSSLAGVYEQYF.